This T cell receptor (beta chain) stems from a study of control samples from healthy donors and cancer patients (dated by TCRdb to about 2020). Libraries were prepared through the immunoSEQ multiplex PCR assay. TCRdb mirrors the immuneACCESS table, restricted to in-frame sequences. Some clones are absent from its copies; in checked studies, under half trace to an unresolved V gene, and the reason for the others is unknown. This sample is represented by approximately 24,000 clones; roughly four fifths of them were singletons. The top ten constitute 20% to 25% of the sample. The CDR3 spans 11 residues, from the cysteine through the phenylalanine. Left in the record is the CDR3 DNA by itself, 33 bases read in frame from the first base. The germline V gene (reference sequence) yields DFQATT for CDR1 and SNEGSKA for CDR2. The V end gives up 6 bases and the J end 8 bases, leaving 6 bases in the junction not matched to a gene.

Comment on this clone: It lacks a known antigen. Base qualities are not provided; no much larger clone lies one nucleotide away.

The chain is encoded by TRBV20-1 joined to TRBJ1-1; TRBD1 fits 7 bases in the junction. This receptor was identified in a man aged 55-75 years with colorectal cancer. Sequences were obtained from PBMCs. The nucleotide sequence reads TGCAGTGCCCAAACAGGGGTGGAAGCTTTCTTT. It is translated as CSAQTGVEAFF.